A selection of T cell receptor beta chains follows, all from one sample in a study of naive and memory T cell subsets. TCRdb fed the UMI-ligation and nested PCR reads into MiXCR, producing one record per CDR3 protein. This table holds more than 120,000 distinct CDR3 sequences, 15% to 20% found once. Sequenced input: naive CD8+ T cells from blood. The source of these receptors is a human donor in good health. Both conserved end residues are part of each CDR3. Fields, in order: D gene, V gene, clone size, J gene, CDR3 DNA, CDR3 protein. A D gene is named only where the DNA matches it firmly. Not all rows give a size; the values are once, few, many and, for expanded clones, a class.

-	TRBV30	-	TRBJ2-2	TGTGCCTGGGACAATGTGGGGGCCGGGGAGCTGTTTTTT	CAWDNVGAGELFF
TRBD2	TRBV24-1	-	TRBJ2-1	TGTGCCACCAGTGACCCGGGACTAGCGGGAGGGGGCCTGGACAATGAGCAGTTCTTC	CATSDPGLAGGGLDNEQFF
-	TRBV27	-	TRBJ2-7	TGTGCCAGCAGCCATGGCTCCTACGAGCAGTACTTC	CASSHGSYEQYF
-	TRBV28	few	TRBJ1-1	TGTGCCAGTAAGGGCGGGAACACTGAAGCTTTCTTT	CASKGGNTEAFF
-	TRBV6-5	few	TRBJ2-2	TGTGCCAGCAGCCCTAGAGACAGCAGCACCGGGGAGCTGTTTTTT	CASSPRDSSTGELFF
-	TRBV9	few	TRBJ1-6	TGTGCCAGCAGCGTAGATGAAAACCCGATTCGGTCGCCCCTCCACTTT	CASSVDENPIRSPLHF
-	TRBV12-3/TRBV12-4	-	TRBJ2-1	-	CASSFGAGESYNEQFF
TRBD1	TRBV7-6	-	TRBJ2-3	TGTGCCAGCAGCTTTACAGGGGGCGCCGGCACAGATACGCAGTATTTT	CASSFTGGAGTDTQYF
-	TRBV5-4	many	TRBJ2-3	TGTGCCAGCAGCTCAGGACAGAGCACAGATACGCAGTATTTT	CASSSGQSTDTQYF
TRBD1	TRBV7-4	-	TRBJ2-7	TGTGCCAGCAGCTTTACGGTTGGCAGGGGGCCTTCTTCCTACGAGCAGTACTTC	CASSFTVGRGPSSYEQYF
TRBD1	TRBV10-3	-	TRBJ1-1	TGTGCCATCAGTGATGAACAGGGGAGGGAGGCTTTCTTT	CAISDEQGREAFF
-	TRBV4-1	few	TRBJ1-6	TGCGCCAGCACGTATCAGGATTCGAATTCACCCCTCCACTTT	CASTYQDSNSPLHF
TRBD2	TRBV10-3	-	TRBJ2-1	TGTGCCATCGGGGCGGGAGTAGGAGATGAGCAGTTCTTC	CAIGAGVGDEQFF
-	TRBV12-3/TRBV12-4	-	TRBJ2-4	TGTGCCAGCAGCACCGGGCCGGGTGCCCTTGGGATTCAGTACTTC	CASSTGPGALGIQYF
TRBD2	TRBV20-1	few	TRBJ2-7	TGCAGTGCCCATTCGAGCCCGAGCGGGAGACCTAGGGAAGTCTACGAGCAGTACTTC	CSAHSSPSGRPREVYEQYF
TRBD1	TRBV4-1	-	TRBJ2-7	TGCGCCAGCAGCCCTGGACAGGGTGTGAACGAGCAGTACTTC	CASSPGQGVNEQYF
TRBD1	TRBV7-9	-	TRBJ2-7	TGTGCCAGCAGCAGCCACAGGGGGACCTCCTACGAGCAGTACTTC	CASSSHRGTSYEQYF
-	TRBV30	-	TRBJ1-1	TGTGCCTGTTCGGCAGGGGATGGTTCGAACACTGAAGCTTTCTTT	CACSAGDGSNTEAFF
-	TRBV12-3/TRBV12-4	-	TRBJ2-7	TGTGCCAGCACCGAAACAGGGTACGAGCAGTACTTC	CASTETGYEQYF
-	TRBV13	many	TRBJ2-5	TGTGCCAGCAGCTTCCGGGAGACCCAGTACTTC	CASSFRETQYF
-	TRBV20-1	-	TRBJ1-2	TGCAGTGCTAGAGCCGGGACGCCGTATGGCTACACCTTC	CSARAGTPYGYTF
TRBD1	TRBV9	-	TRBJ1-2	TGTGCCAGCAGCGAGAACAGGGGCCGGGGCTATGGCTACACCTTC	CASSENRGRGYGYTF
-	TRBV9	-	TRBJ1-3	TGTGCCAGCAGCCCCCCCCGTGGGAACACCATATATTTT	CASSPPRGNTIYF
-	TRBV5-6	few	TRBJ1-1	TGTGCCAGCAGCTTGGCCAGGGACTTAACTTTCTTT	CASSLARDLTFF
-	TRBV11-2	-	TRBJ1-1	TGTGCCAGCAGCCCGGGGGGGCCCGCAACCCTTTATGAAGCTTTCTTT	CASSPGGPATLYEAFF
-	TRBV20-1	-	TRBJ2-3	TGCAGTGCTAGAGATTTCGACGACTCCACAGATACGCAGTATTTT	CSARDFDDSTDTQYF
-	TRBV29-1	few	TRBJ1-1	TGCAGCGTTGAGGGAACAGGTGAAGCTTTCTTT	CSVEGTGEAFF
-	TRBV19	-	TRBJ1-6	TGTGCCAGTAGTATCGGCGACGGAACCTATAATTCACCCCTCCACTTT	CASSIGDGTYNSPLHF
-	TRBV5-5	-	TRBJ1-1	TGTGCCAGCAGCTTGGCCAGGGCGGAGACTGAAGCTTTCTTT	CASSLARAETEAFF
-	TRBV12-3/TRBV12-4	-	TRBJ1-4	TGTGCCAGCTCCCGTGGGGGTCGAGAAAAACTGTTTTTT	CASSRGGREKLFF
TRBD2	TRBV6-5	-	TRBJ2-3	TGTGCCAGCAGTTACGGGGGGGAGTGGGGCACAGATACGCAGTATTTT	CASSYGGEWGTDTQYF
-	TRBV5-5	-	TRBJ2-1	TGTGCCAGCAGCCAGAGGACCTCCGGTTACAATGAGCAGTTCTTC	CASSQRTSGYNEQFF
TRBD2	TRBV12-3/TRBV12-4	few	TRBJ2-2	TGTGCCAGCAGTTTAGGGGCGGGAGGTCCTCCTCTCTCCCCCGACACCGGGGAGCTGTTTTTT	CASSLGAGGPPLSPDTGELFF
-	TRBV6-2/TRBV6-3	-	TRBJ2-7	TGTGCCAGCAGTTTTCCTTGGACTACCCGTCCCTACGAGCAGTACTTC	CASSFPWTTRPYEQYF
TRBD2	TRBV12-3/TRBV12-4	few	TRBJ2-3	TGTGCCAGCAGTCCCCGGGAGGGCCGTACAGATACGCAGTATTTT	CASSPREGRTDTQYF
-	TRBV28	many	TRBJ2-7	TGTGCCAGCAGCCTCTCCCCAGACGAGCAGTACTTC	CASSLSPDEQYF
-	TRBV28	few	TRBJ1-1	TGTGCCAGCAGTTTGAACGACAGGGAAGCTTTCTTT	CASSLNDREAFF
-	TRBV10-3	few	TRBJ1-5	TGTGCCATCTCGGGGGAGCTCAATCAGCCCCAGCATTTT	CAISGELNQPQHF
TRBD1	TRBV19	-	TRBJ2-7	TGTGCCAGTAGTTTCCCGGGACAGAGTGTGAACGAGCAGTACTTC	CASSFPGQSVNEQYF
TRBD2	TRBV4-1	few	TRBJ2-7	TGCGCCAGCAGCCAAGGCGGGAGCTCCTACGAGCAGTACTTC	CASSQGGSSYEQYF
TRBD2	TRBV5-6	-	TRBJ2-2	TGTGCCAGCAGCTTAGGACTAGCGGGCTATGACACCGGGGAGCTGTTTTTT	CASSLGLAGYDTGELFF
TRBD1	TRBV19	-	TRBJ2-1	TGTGCCACCACTCGCGGGACAGGGGACAATGAGCAGTTCTTC	CATTRGTGDNEQFF
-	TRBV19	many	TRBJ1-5	TGTGCCAGTAGTGCACCCGGGACCTACAATCAGCCCCAGCATTTT	CASSAPGTYNQPQHF
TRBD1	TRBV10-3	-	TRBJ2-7	TGTGCCATCCTTCCGGGGACAGGCTACGAGCAGTACTTC	CAILPGTGYEQYF